This section outlines one T cell receptor (beta chain) sequence together with its context. Its antigen is not known. Sort purity for all populations was recorded as exceeding 98%. The sample comes from a study of beta chain features in type 1 diabetes. The wider study: There was similarity between patients and healthy donors in age, gender and cell yields.

Study-level points and caveats: It was among patients, rather than healthy donors, that naive, central memory and Treg TCRB repertoires appeared more similar. Patients with Type 1 diabetes showed moderately but significantly shorter TCRB CDR3s in all four CD4+ subsets.

What was sequenced were expressed TCRB transcripts, since all of the isolated RNA had been reverse transcribed. This table comes from immunoSEQ multiplex PCR, and its TCRdb copy is limited to in-frame clones, with some not included. The sample carries 240,000 or so clones, 20% recorded once. The CDR3 runs to 14 residues. This TCR derives from a woman between 35 and 50 years old with type 1 diabetes. The chain combines TRBV21-1 with TRBJ1-2; the D call TRBD1 from the table was never checked on the DNA. TRBV21-1 corresponds to a pseudogene. Sequenced: naive CD4+ T cells from blood. As DNA, the CDR3 is TGTGCCAGCAAAGGACAGGGGCCTCCCTTAGGCTACACCTTC. Translating gives CASKGQGPPLGYTF.